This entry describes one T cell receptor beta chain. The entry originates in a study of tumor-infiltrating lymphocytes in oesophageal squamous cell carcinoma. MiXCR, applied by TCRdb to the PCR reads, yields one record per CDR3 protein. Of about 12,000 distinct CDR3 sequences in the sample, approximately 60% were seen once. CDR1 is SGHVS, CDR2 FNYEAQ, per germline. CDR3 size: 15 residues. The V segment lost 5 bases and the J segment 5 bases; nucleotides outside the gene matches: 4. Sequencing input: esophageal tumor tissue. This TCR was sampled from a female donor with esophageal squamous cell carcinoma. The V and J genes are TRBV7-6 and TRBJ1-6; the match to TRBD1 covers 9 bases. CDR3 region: CASSAQGADNSPLHF. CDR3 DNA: TGTGCCAGCAGCGCACAGGGGGCGGATAATTCACCCCTCCACTTT.